A selection of T cell receptor beta chains follows, all from one sample in a study of OX40 agonist ivuxolimab in advanced cancers. The method was immunoSEQ multiplex PCR; TCRdb's version includes in-frame clones alone and lacks a portion of them. Of fewer than 85,000 clones detected, roughly 90% appear once; the ten largest clones hold roughly 0.37%. Sample: CD4+ or CD8+ T cells sorted from blood, taken in a trial of the OX40 agonist ivuxolimab. The receptors stem from an adult with an advanced solid tumor such as melanoma, head and neck, liver or kidney cancer. CDR3s include the opening cysteine and the closing phenylalanine or tryptophan. A D gene is named only where the DNA matches it firmly. Size is omitted from some rows. Given values are once, few, many or a class for expanded clones.

j_call: TRBJ2-5; d_call: TRBD1; v_call: TRBV9; clone_size: -; cdr3_nt: TGTGCCAGCAGCTTAACCAAACAGGGGGCTGGGGAGACCCAGTACTTC; cdr3_aa: CASSLTKQGAGETQYF
j_call: TRBJ2-5; d_call: -; v_call: TRBV19; clone_size: -; cdr3_nt: TGTGCCAGTAGTATGTGGGACACCCAAGAGACCCAGTACTTC; cdr3_aa: CASSMWDTQETQYF
j_call: TRBJ1-2; d_call: -; v_call: TRBV7-8; clone_size: -; cdr3_nt: TGTGCCAGCAGCTTAGGCGGAGGGACCTATGGCTACACCTTC; cdr3_aa: CASSLGGGTYGYTF
j_call: TRBJ1-5; d_call: TRBD1; v_call: TRBV7-8; clone_size: -; cdr3_nt: TGTGCCAGCAGCTTAGGGGACAGGGATCAGCCCCAGCATTTT; cdr3_aa: CASSLGDRDQPQHF
j_call: TRBJ2-3; d_call: -; v_call: TRBV10-3; clone_size: -; cdr3_nt: TGTGCCATTCTAGCGTCCACAGATACGCAGTATTTT; cdr3_aa: CAILASTDTQYF
j_call: TRBJ2-5; d_call: -; v_call: TRBV18; clone_size: -; cdr3_nt: TGTGCCAGCTCACCACCGTCCAGACGAGAGACCCAGTACTTC; cdr3_aa: CASSPPSRRETQYF
j_call: TRBJ2-1; d_call: -; v_call: TRBV30; clone_size: once; cdr3_nt: TGTGCCTGGAGTCCCGGACAGCTTAGCTCCTACAATGAGCAGTTCTTC; cdr3_aa: CAWSPGQLSSYNEQFF
j_call: TRBJ2-7; d_call: -; v_call: TRBV5-1; clone_size: once; cdr3_nt: TGCGCCAGCAGCCTAAGGGTGGACAACGAGCAGTACTTC; cdr3_aa: CASSLRVDNEQYF
j_call: TRBJ2-7; d_call: TRBD1; v_call: TRBV9; clone_size: -; cdr3_nt: TGTGCCAGCAGCGGAGGGTGGGGACAGGACTTAAACTACGAGCAGTACTTC; cdr3_aa: CASSGGWGQDLNYEQYF
j_call: TRBJ1-4; d_call: -; v_call: TRBV20-1; clone_size: few; cdr3_nt: TGCAGTGCAGGGAAGTACGAAAAACTGTTTTTT; cdr3_aa: CSAGKYEKLFF
j_call: TRBJ2-1; d_call: -; v_call: TRBV19; clone_size: -; cdr3_nt: TGTGCCAGTAGTATAGGGTTGTATGAGCAGTTCTTC; cdr3_aa: CASSIGLYEQFF
j_call: TRBJ1-1; d_call: -; v_call: TRBV7-9; clone_size: -; cdr3_nt: TGTGCCAGCAGCTTTTCGGCTACAGGGAACACTGAAGCTTTCTTT; cdr3_aa: CASSFSATGNTEAFF
j_call: TRBJ2-2; d_call: -; v_call: TRBV19; clone_size: -; cdr3_nt: TGTGCCAGTAGTACCCCCAGGGATCTGAACACCGGGGAGCTGTTTTTT; cdr3_aa: CASSTPRDLNTGELFF
j_call: TRBJ2-5; d_call: TRBD2; v_call: TRBV19; clone_size: -; cdr3_nt: TGTGCCAGTAGTATTCGGGGGGAAGAGACCCAGTACTTC; cdr3_aa: CASSIRGEETQYF
j_call: TRBJ1-1; d_call: -; v_call: TRBV5-1; clone_size: once; cdr3_nt: TGCGCCAGCAGCTTGGACGGCATGAACACTGAAGCTTTCTTT; cdr3_aa: CASSLDGMNTEAFF
j_call: TRBJ1-2; d_call: -; v_call: TRBV6-4; clone_size: -; cdr3_nt: TGTGCCAGCAGTGACACGGCGGCAGGGAACTATGGCTACACCTTC; cdr3_aa: CASSDTAAGNYGYTF
j_call: TRBJ2-5; d_call: -; v_call: TRBV27; clone_size: -; cdr3_nt: TGTGCCAGCAGTTTTCGCGGGGCTGAGACCCAGTACTTC; cdr3_aa: CASSFRGAETQYF
j_call: TRBJ2-1; d_call: -; v_call: TRBV6-1; clone_size: -; cdr3_nt: TGTGCCAGCGACATGGACATCGGGGAGCAGTTCTTC; cdr3_aa: CASDMDIGEQFF
j_call: TRBJ2-5; d_call: -; v_call: TRBV5-1; clone_size: -; cdr3_nt: TGCGCCAGCAGCGACGGACCGGCAGAGACCCAGTACTTC; cdr3_aa: CASSDGPAETQYF
j_call: TRBJ1-4; d_call: TRBD1; v_call: TRBV28; clone_size: once; cdr3_nt: TGTGCCAGCAGTTCGACAGGGACCTTGCGGGCTAATGAAAAACTGTTTTTT; cdr3_aa: CASSSTGTLRANEKLFF
j_call: TRBJ2-7; d_call: -; v_call: TRBV18; clone_size: once; cdr3_nt: TGTGCCAGCTCACCAGGGAGCGAGGGGTACGAGCAGTACTTC; cdr3_aa: CASSPGSEGYEQYF
j_call: TRBJ2-3; d_call: -; v_call: TRBV5-1; clone_size: -; cdr3_nt: TGCGCCAGCAGCTTAGGTCAGGGGCCCACAGATACGCAGTATTTT; cdr3_aa: CASSLGQGPTDTQYF
j_call: TRBJ2-2; d_call: TRBD1; v_call: TRBV5-1; clone_size: -; cdr3_nt: TGCGCCAGCAACAGGGGACAGGTTGACACCGGGGAGCTGTTTTTT; cdr3_aa: CASNRGQVDTGELFF
j_call: TRBJ1-2; d_call: -; v_call: TRBV28; clone_size: -; cdr3_nt: TGTGCCAGCAGTTTACGGCAGGGTTTTGGCTACACCTTC; cdr3_aa: CASSLRQGFGYTF
j_call: TRBJ2-5; d_call: -; v_call: TRBV7-3; clone_size: -; cdr3_nt: TGTGCCAGCAGCTTAACGGAGCAAGAGACCCAGTACTTC; cdr3_aa: CASSLTEQETQYF
j_call: TRBJ2-3; d_call: TRBD2; v_call: TRBV19; clone_size: -; cdr3_nt: TGTGCCAGTAGTATCTTCCCACTTGGGGGGGTCACAGATACGCAGTATTTT; cdr3_aa: CASSIFPLGGVTDTQYF
j_call: TRBJ2-7; d_call: TRBD1; v_call: TRBV4-1; clone_size: once; cdr3_nt: TGCGCCAGCAGCCACCCTGACAGGGCCTCCTACGAGCAGTACTTC; cdr3_aa: CASSHPDRASYEQYF
j_call: TRBJ2-6; d_call: -; v_call: TRBV6-1; clone_size: -; cdr3_nt: TGTGCCAGCGGAGGTTTCTCTGGGGCCAACGTCCTGACTTTC; cdr3_aa: CASGGFSGANVLTF
j_call: TRBJ2-3; d_call: TRBD2; v_call: TRBV5-1; clone_size: once; cdr3_nt: TGCGCCAGCAGCTCCGGGACTAGCGGATTTTTCACAGATACGCAGTATTTT; cdr3_aa: CASSSGTSGFFTDTQYF
j_call: TRBJ2-7; d_call: -; v_call: TRBV5-1; clone_size: -; cdr3_nt: TGCGCCAGCAGCCCCCGGGGTAGTAAGGACTACGAGCAGTACTTC; cdr3_aa: CASSPRGSKDYEQYF
j_call: TRBJ2-7; d_call: -; v_call: TRBV9; clone_size: -; cdr3_nt: TGTGCCAGCAGCGTAGGGCAGAGCTCGAACTACGAGCAGTACTTC; cdr3_aa: CASSVGQSSNYEQYF
j_call: TRBJ1-6; d_call: -; v_call: TRBV6-6; clone_size: -; cdr3_nt: TGTGCCAGCAGTCCCGGACAAACTGGGGTACCCCTCCACTTT; cdr3_aa: CASSPGQTGVPLHF
j_call: TRBJ2-7; d_call: TRBD1; v_call: TRBV5-1; clone_size: -; cdr3_nt: TGCGCCAGCAGCCTGGGACAGGGTAGCTTCGAGCAGTACTTC; cdr3_aa: CASSLGQGSFEQYF
j_call: TRBJ2-7; d_call: -; v_call: TRBV7-2; clone_size: -; cdr3_nt: TGTGCCAGCAGCTTAGTATTTAGTCCTAGCGAGACCTACGAGCAGTACTTC; cdr3_aa: CASSLVFSPSETYEQYF
j_call: TRBJ1-5; d_call: TRBD1; v_call: TRBV5-5; clone_size: once; cdr3_nt: TGTGCCAGCAGTTGGACAGGAGATCAGCCCCAGCATTTT; cdr3_aa: CASSWTGDQPQHF
j_call: TRBJ1-4; d_call: -; v_call: TRBV18; clone_size: -; cdr3_nt: TGTGCCAGCTCACCATTCTCAGGAGGCGAGGAAAAACTGTTTTTT; cdr3_aa: CASSPFSGGEEKLFF
j_call: TRBJ2-2; d_call: TRBD2; v_call: TRBV7-2; clone_size: -; cdr3_nt: TGTGCCAGCAGCTTAGCGGCGGGGGGGCGCACCGGGGAGCTGTTTTTT; cdr3_aa: CASSLAAGGRTGELFF
j_call: TRBJ2-1; d_call: -; v_call: TRBV27; clone_size: -; cdr3_nt: TGTGCCAGCAGTTTAAACCGGTTGGCTAACTACAATGAGCAGTTCTTC; cdr3_aa: CASSLNRLANYNEQFF
j_call: TRBJ1-5; d_call: TRBD1; v_call: TRBV28; clone_size: few; cdr3_nt: TGTGCCAGCAGTTTAGGAACAGGGGATCAGCCCCAGCATTTT; cdr3_aa: CASSLGTGDQPQHF
j_call: TRBJ2-3; d_call: TRBD1; v_call: TRBV6-6; clone_size: -; cdr3_nt: TGTGCCAGCAGTTCCGGGACAGAGAGTACGCAGTATTTT; cdr3_aa: CASSSGTESTQYF
j_call: TRBJ1-4; d_call: -; v_call: TRBV28; clone_size: -; cdr3_nt: TGTGCCAGCAGACCCATGTATGTCGGTGAAAAACTGTTTTTT; cdr3_aa: CASRPMYVGEKLFF
j_call: TRBJ2-3; d_call: -; v_call: TRBV5-4; clone_size: -; cdr3_nt: TGTGCCAGCAGCTTCGACACAGATACGCAGTATTTT; cdr3_aa: CASSFDTDTQYF
j_call: TRBJ2-3; d_call: -; v_call: TRBV9; clone_size: -; cdr3_nt: TGTGCCAGCAGCGTAGAGGGTAGCGCCGATACGCAGTATTTT; cdr3_aa: CASSVEGSADTQYF
j_call: TRBJ1-4; d_call: -; v_call: TRBV11-2; clone_size: -; cdr3_nt: TGTGCCAGCAGCTTAGAGCGGATTGCAACTAATGAAAAACTGTTTTTT; cdr3_aa: CASSLERIATNEKLFF
j_call: TRBJ2-5; d_call: TRBD2; v_call: TRBV9; clone_size: -; cdr3_nt: TGTGCCAGCAGCCTGGGACTAGCGGGCGGACAAGAGACCCAGTACTTC; cdr3_aa: CASSLGLAGGQETQYF
j_call: TRBJ1-5; d_call: -; v_call: TRBV5-1; clone_size: -; cdr3_nt: TGCGCCAGCAGCAACGACCCCAATCAGCCCCAGCATTTT; cdr3_aa: CASSNDPNQPQHF
j_call: TRBJ2-7; d_call: TRBD2; v_call: TRBV7-3; clone_size: -; cdr3_nt: TGTGCCAGCAGCCAGGCCGGGGGGATAAGGGAGCAGTACTTC; cdr3_aa: CASSQAGGIREQYF
j_call: TRBJ2-1; d_call: -; v_call: TRBV27; clone_size: -; cdr3_nt: TGTGCCAGCAGTTTACGTTGGACTGGCGTGGGGCAGTTCTTC; cdr3_aa: CASSLRWTGVGQFF
j_call: TRBJ2-5; d_call: -; v_call: TRBV7-2; clone_size: -; cdr3_nt: TGTGCCAGCAGCTTCATGGTAGCCCAAGAGACCCAGTACTTC; cdr3_aa: CASSFMVAQETQYF
j_call: TRBJ1-2; d_call: -; v_call: TRBV28; clone_size: -; cdr3_nt: TGTGCCAGCAGGGCCCCGGGCGGGGGTTCCTATGGCTACACCTTC; cdr3_aa: CASRAPGGGSYGYTF
j_call: TRBJ1-2; d_call: -; v_call: TRBV6-5; clone_size: -; cdr3_nt: TGTGCCAGCTTCGATGTCTACAGTATGGGGGGCTACACCTTC; cdr3_aa: CASFDVYSMGGYTF
j_call: TRBJ1-1; d_call: -; v_call: TRBV6-5; clone_size: -; cdr3_nt: TGTGCCAGCAGTTACTCGATAGTACAGGGGAACACTGAAGCTTTCTTT; cdr3_aa: CASSYSIVQGNTEAFF
j_call: TRBJ1-1; d_call: TRBD1; v_call: TRBV7-2; clone_size: -; cdr3_nt: TGTGCCAGCAGCCTCGGGACAGGGGGCTCTGAAGCTTTCTTT; cdr3_aa: CASSLGTGGSEAFF
j_call: TRBJ1-1; d_call: -; v_call: TRBV19; clone_size: -; cdr3_nt: TGTGCCAGTAGTTCTCTGGGGGCGAAGTATGGAACTGAAGCTTTCTTT; cdr3_aa: CASSSLGAKYGTEAFF
j_call: TRBJ2-2; d_call: -; v_call: TRBV25-1; clone_size: -; cdr3_nt: TGTGCCAGCAGTGGATACAGGGACGCCGGGGAGCTGTTTTTT; cdr3_aa: CASSGYRDAGELFF
j_call: TRBJ2-7; d_call: TRBD2; v_call: TRBV27; clone_size: -; cdr3_nt: TGTGCCAGCAGTTTAGGCCTAGCGGCTTCCTACGAGCAGTACTTC; cdr3_aa: CASSLGLAASYEQYF
j_call: TRBJ2-1; d_call: -; v_call: TRBV10-1; clone_size: -; cdr3_nt: TGCGTAAGGGTCCTCTCCTACAATGAGCAGTTCTTC; cdr3_aa: CVRVLSYNEQFF
j_call: TRBJ1-4; d_call: TRBD1; v_call: TRBV10-3; clone_size: once; cdr3_nt: TGTGCCATCAGACAGGACAGGGCAAATGAAAAACTGTTTTTT; cdr3_aa: CAIRQDRANEKLFF
j_call: TRBJ1-3; d_call: -; v_call: TRBV7-2; clone_size: once; cdr3_nt: TGTGCCAGCAGCTCCCCGGTCCAAAACACCATATATTTT; cdr3_aa: CASSSPVQNTIYF